This T cell receptor beta chain stems from a study of molecular identifiers for immune sequencing clone quantification. Whole-study results and caveats: Clones exceeding 20 RNA copies carried over 99% of effector molecules but under 1% of naive-cell molecules.

A CD8+CD4-CCR7+CD45RA+ phenotype served as the sorting definition for naive CD8 T cells. Previously described methods and listed TCR primers were employed for the bulk TCR libraries. TCRdb independently ran MiXCR on the PCR reads; one entry per CDR3 protein. The table has under 650,000 distinct CDR3 sequences, 15% to 20% seen once. This clonotype was counted only a few times. Its target is not known. This CDR3 is built from 16 residues. Trimming cost V 2 bases and J 0 bases, with 12 bases left between them. Looked up from germline, CDR1 is SGHNT and CDR2 is YENEEA. This clonotype originated in a human donor in good health. Some libraries in this study had Jurkat cell RNA spiked in. The V and J genes are TRBV11-3 and TRBJ2-3; D gene unclear. Sequencing was performed on naive CD8+ T cells from blood, with Jurkat cell RNA spiked in. Described subset: FACS-sorted CD8+CD4-CCR7+CD45RA+ naive T cells. The CDR3 spells CASSLNTQFSTDTQYF. CDR3 coding DNA: TGTGCCAGCAGCTTAAACACCCAGTTTAGCACAGATACGCAGTATTTT. Together with reference TRBV11-3 and TRBJ2-3, the CDR3 gives the full variable domain: EAGVVQSPRYKIIEKKQPVAFWCNPISGHNTLYWYLQNLGQGPELLIRYENEEAVDDSQLPKDRFSAERLKGVDSTLKIQPAELGDSAVYLCASSLNTQFSTDTQYFGPGTRLTVL.